The T cell receptor beta chain under discussion was sequenced for a study of blood T cell repertoires in COVID-19. Germline-derived CDR1 and CDR2 are SGHDN and FVKESK. CDR3 length: 15 amino acids. V shed 1 base and J shed 7 bases, with 16 bases lying between them. The data were produced by immunoSEQ multiplex PCR, yet TCRdb's version contains in-frame clones alone and is incomplete. The repertoire has around 280,000 clones, 86% of them found once; the top ten carry 2.1%. The chain couples TRBV14 to TRBJ1-1; perhaps TRBD1 as D (6 bases). The sequenced sample was peripheral blood. This clonotype was sampled from a woman aged 30 to 39 who had recovered from COVID-19. The CDR3 nucleotides are TGTGCCAGCAGCCAAGTGCTGGCAGGGGTTGGTGAAGCTTTCTTT. This gives the protein CASSQVLAGVGEAFF.